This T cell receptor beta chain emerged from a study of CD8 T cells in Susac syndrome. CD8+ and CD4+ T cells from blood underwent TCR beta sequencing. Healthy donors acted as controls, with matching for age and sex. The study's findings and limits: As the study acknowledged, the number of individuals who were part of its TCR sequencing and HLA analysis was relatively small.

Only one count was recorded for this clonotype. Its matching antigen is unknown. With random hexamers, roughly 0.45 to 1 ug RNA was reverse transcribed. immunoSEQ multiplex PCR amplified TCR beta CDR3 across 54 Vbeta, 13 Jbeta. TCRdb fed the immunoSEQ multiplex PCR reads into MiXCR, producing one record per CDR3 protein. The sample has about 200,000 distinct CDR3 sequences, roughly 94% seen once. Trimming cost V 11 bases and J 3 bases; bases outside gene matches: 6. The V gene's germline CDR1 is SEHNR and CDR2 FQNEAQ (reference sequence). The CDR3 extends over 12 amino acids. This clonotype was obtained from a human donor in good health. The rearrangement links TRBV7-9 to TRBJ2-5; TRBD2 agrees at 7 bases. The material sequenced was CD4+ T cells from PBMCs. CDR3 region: CAARGDEETQYF. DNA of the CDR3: TGTGCCGCCCGGGGGGACGAAGAGACCCAGTACTTC.